This TCR beta chain stems from a study of control samples from healthy donors and cancer patients. Measured with immunoSEQ multiplex PCR; TCRdb has only the in-frame clones, and not every one. Counted here are about 69,000 clones, over 65% occurring once; the ten biggest clones make up 2.9%. In regard to this clone: In the same sample, other DNA sequences code for this CDR3.

V was cut by 2 bases and J by 2 bases, with 12 bases left in between. The CDR3 runs to 15 residues. The V gene's germline CDR1 is MNHEY and CDR2 SMNVEV (reference sequence). This clonotype was obtained from a woman between 50 and 59 years old with lung cancer. The chain combines TRBV27 with TRBJ1-1; D ambiguous. Sequencing was done on a sample of PBMCs. This CDR3 reads CASSLRGLVNTEAFF. The CDR3 DNA is TGTGCCAGCAGTTTACGGGGATTGGTTAACACTGAAGCTTTCTTT.